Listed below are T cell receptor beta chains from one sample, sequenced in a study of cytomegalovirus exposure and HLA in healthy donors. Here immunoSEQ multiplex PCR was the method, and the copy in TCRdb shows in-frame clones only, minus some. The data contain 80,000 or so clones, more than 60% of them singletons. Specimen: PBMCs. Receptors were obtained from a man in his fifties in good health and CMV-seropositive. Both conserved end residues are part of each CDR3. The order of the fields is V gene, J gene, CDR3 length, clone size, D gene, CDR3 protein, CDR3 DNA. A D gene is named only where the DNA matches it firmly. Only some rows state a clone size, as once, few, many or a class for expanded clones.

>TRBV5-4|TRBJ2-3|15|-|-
CASSWNSGSTDTQYF
TGTGCCAGCAGCTGGAATAGCGGAAGCACAGATACGCAGTATTTT
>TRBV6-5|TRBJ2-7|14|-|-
CASSYTRGTYEQYF
TGTGCCAGCAGTTACACCAGGGGCACCTACGAGCAGTACTTC
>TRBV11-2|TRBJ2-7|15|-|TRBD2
CASSLVLAGVFEQYF
TGTGCCAGCAGCTTAGTTCTAGCGGGAGTTTTCGAGCAGTACTTC
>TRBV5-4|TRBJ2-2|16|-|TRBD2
CASSLPGLVNTGELFF
TGTGCCAGCAGCTTGCCAGGACTAGTCAACACCGGGGAGCTGTTTTTT
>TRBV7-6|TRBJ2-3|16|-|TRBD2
CASSSPSGSGADTQYF
TGTGCCAGCAGCTCACCCAGCGGGAGCGGCGCAGATACGCAGTATTTT
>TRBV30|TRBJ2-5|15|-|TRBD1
CAWSMGQGPVETQYF
TGTGCCTGGAGTATGGGACAGGGTCCGGTAGAGACCCAGTACTTC
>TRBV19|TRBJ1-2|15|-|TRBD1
CASSRGQSLLYGYTF
TGTGCCAGTAGTAGGGGACAGAGCCTCCTCTATGGCTACACCTTC
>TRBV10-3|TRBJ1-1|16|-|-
CAISEGAGRENTEAFF
TGTGCCATCAGTGAGGGGGCAGGGCGGGAGAACACTGAAGCTTTCTTT
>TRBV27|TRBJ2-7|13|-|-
CASQLRSSYEQYF
TGTGCCAGCCAACTGAGGAGCTCCTACGAGCAGTACTTC
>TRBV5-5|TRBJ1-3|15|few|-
CASSLDGLKGNTIYF
TGTGCCAGCAGCCTAGACGGACTAAAGGGAAACACCATATATTTT
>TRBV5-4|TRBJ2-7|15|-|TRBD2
CASSSGLAGGYEQYF
TGTGCCAGCAGCTCAGGACTAGCGGGAGGCTACGAGCAGTACTTC
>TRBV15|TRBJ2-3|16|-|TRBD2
CATSRVVSGYTDTQYF
TGTGCCACCAGCAGAGTCGTTAGCGGGTACACAGATACGCAGTATTTT
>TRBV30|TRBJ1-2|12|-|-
CAWSQTGSGYTF
TGTGCCTGGAGTCAAACAGGGTCCGGCTACACCTTC
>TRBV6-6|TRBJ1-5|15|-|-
CASSYSLAGNQPQHF
TGTGCCAGCAGTTACTCCTTGGCGGGCAATCAGCCCCAGCATTTT
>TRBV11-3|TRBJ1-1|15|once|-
CASGDSGFYTSEAFF
TGTGCCAGCGGGGACTCCGGGTTTTACACCTCTGAAGCTTTCTTT
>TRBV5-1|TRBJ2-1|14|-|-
CASSYRDSYNEQFF
TGCGCCAGCAGCTACCGGGACTCCTACAATGAGCAGTTCTTC
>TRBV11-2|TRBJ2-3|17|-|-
CASSLDQEGRVTDTQYF
TGTGCCAGCAGCTTAGATCAGGAGGGTCGAGTCACAGATACGCAGTATTTT
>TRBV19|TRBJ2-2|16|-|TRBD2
CASLSTSGRRSGELFF
TGTGCCAGCCTCTCGACTAGCGGGAGACGATCCGGGGAGCTGTTTTTT
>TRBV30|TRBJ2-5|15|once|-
CAWSNIQGYQETQYF
TGTGCCTGGAGTAATATACAGGGTTACCAAGAGACCCAGTACTTC
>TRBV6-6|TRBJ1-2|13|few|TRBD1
CASSPTGNYGYTF
TGTGCCAGCAGTCCGACAGGGAACTATGGCTACACCTTC
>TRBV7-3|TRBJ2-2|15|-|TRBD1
CASDRGTGNTGELFF
TGTGCCAGCGATAGAGGGACAGGGAACACCGGGGAGCTGTTTTTT
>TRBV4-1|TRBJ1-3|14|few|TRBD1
CASSQTGQTNTIYF
TGTGCCAGCAGCCAAACGGGACAGACAAACACCATATATTTT
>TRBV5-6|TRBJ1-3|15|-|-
CASSLWQFSGNTIYF
TGTGCCAGCAGCTTGTGGCAGTTCTCTGGAAACACCATATATTTT